These T cell receptor beta chains were read from a single sample in a study of beta chain features in type 1 diabetes. The repertoire was sequenced with immunoSEQ multiplex PCR; TCRdb's copy has only in-frame clones and lacks some. The sample includes nearly 350,000 clones, less than 10% seen only once; the top ten take less than 0.5%. The sequencing input was central memory CD4+ T cells from blood. All receptors derive from a woman aged 18-29 years in good health. Both conserved end residues are part of each CDR3. A D gene is named only where the DNA matches it firmly. Clone sizes are given selectively: once, few, many, or a class where the clone is expanded.

J gene: TRBJ2-1; D gene: TRBD1; V gene: TRBV5-1; clone size: -; CDR3 DNA: TGCGCCAGCAGCAACGGACAGGGGGTGTCCTACAATGAGCAGTTCTTC; CDR3 protein: CASSNGQGVSYNEQFF
J gene: TRBJ2-1; D gene: -; V gene: TRBV4-2; clone size: many; CDR3 DNA: TGTGCCAGCAGTGGAGGCGGACACCTCGCGGGAAATGAGCAGTTCTTC; CDR3 protein: CASSGGGHLAGNEQFF
J gene: TRBJ2-1; D gene: TRBD1; V gene: TRBV7-9; clone size: -; CDR3 DNA: TGTGCCAGCAGCTCCGGGACAGGGCCCGTTGGGCAGTTCTTC; CDR3 protein: CASSSGTGPVGQFF
J gene: TRBJ1-2; D gene: TRBD1; V gene: TRBV5-1; clone size: -; CDR3 DNA: TGCGCCAGCAGGACAGGGAACTATGGCTACACCTTC; CDR3 protein: CASRTGNYGYTF
J gene: TRBJ1-1; D gene: -; V gene: TRBV6-5; clone size: -; CDR3 DNA: TGTGCCAGCATCATGGACACTGAAGCTTTCTTT; CDR3 protein: CASIMDTEAFF
J gene: TRBJ2-3; D gene: -; V gene: TRBV9; clone size: -; CDR3 DNA: TGTGCCAGCAGCGTGGGAGGGGGCATCACAGATACGCAGTATTTT; CDR3 protein: CASSVGGGITDTQYF
J gene: TRBJ2-5; D gene: -; V gene: TRBV29-1; clone size: few; CDR3 DNA: TGCAGCGTTGAAGGGTCCGAGGCCAGCCTCCAAGAGACCCAGTACTTC; CDR3 protein: CSVEGSEASLQETQYF
J gene: TRBJ1-5; D gene: -; V gene: TRBV28; clone size: -; CDR3 DNA: TGTGCCAGCAGCCCACGGGGCGAACGCAATCAGCCCCAGCATTTT; CDR3 protein: CASSPRGERNQPQHF
J gene: TRBJ2-1; D gene: -; V gene: TRBV7-8; clone size: -; CDR3 DNA: TGTGCCAGCAGCTTCGGTAGCGTAACCTACAATGAGCAGTTCTTC; CDR3 protein: CASSFGSVTYNEQFF
J gene: TRBJ2-1; D gene: TRBD2; V gene: TRBV5-1; clone size: few; CDR3 DNA: TGCGCCAGCAGCTTGGTTGGCGGGAGTTACAATGAGCAGTTCTTC; CDR3 protein: CASSLVGGSYNEQFF
J gene: TRBJ1-4; D gene: -; V gene: TRBV7-2; clone size: few; CDR3 DNA: TGTGCCAGCAGCGACGCGGGGGGCGGACGGAAACTGTTTTTT; CDR3 protein: CASSDAGGGRKLFF
J gene: TRBJ2-6; D gene: -; V gene: TRBV7-6; clone size: -; CDR3 DNA: TGTGCCAGCAGCTTTGCGATCTCTGGGGCCAACGTCCTGACTTTC; CDR3 protein: CASSFAISGANVLTF
J gene: TRBJ2-7; D gene: -; V gene: TRBV7-2; clone size: -; CDR3 DNA: TGTGCCAGCAGCACCGGACAGATTCTCTACGAGCAGTACTTC; CDR3 protein: CASSTGQILYEQYF
J gene: TRBJ2-5; D gene: -; V gene: TRBV7-8; clone size: few; CDR3 DNA: TGTGCCAGCAGCCCGGGCCGGGAGACCCAGTACTTC; CDR3 protein: CASSPGRETQYF
J gene: TRBJ2-1; D gene: TRBD2; V gene: TRBV7-9; clone size: many; CDR3 DNA: TGTGCCAGCAGCTTACGGGGGACTAGCGGGAGGGCCTACAATGAGCAGTTCTTC; CDR3 protein: CASSLRGTSGRAYNEQFF
J gene: TRBJ2-1; D gene: -; V gene: TRBV5-1; clone size: -; CDR3 DNA: TGCGCCAGCAGCCGCTCCCTTGACAATGAGCAGTTCTTC; CDR3 protein: CASSRSLDNEQFF
J gene: TRBJ2-3; D gene: TRBD2; V gene: TRBV6-1; clone size: -; CDR3 DNA: TGTGCCAGCAGTGCAAGACTAGCGGGAGGCGCAGATACGCAGTATTTT; CDR3 protein: CASSARLAGGADTQYF
J gene: TRBJ2-2; D gene: -; V gene: TRBV2; clone size: few; CDR3 DNA: TGTGCCAGCAGTGAAATGCTGAACACCGGGGAGCTGTTTTTT; CDR3 protein: CASSEMLNTGELFF
J gene: TRBJ2-7; D gene: -; V gene: TRBV29-1; clone size: few; CDR3 DNA: TGCAGCGTTATGAGAGGTTACGAGCAGTACTTC; CDR3 protein: CSVMRGYEQYF
J gene: TRBJ1-2; D gene: -; V gene: TRBV4-2; clone size: -; CDR3 DNA: TGTGCCAGCAGCCAAGATAGCCCCCTTAACTATGGCTACACCTTC; CDR3 protein: CASSQDSPLNYGYTF
J gene: TRBJ2-1; D gene: TRBD1; V gene: TRBV7-3; clone size: few; CDR3 DNA: TGTGCCAGCAGCTTTGACAGGGCTCCCTACAATGAGCAGTTCTTC; CDR3 protein: CASSFDRAPYNEQFF
J gene: TRBJ2-1; D gene: -; V gene: TRBV5-1; clone size: few; CDR3 DNA: TGCGCCAGCAGCTTGGGTTCTAAAAACAATGAGCAGTTCTTC; CDR3 protein: CASSLGSKNNEQFF
J gene: TRBJ2-4; D gene: TRBD1; V gene: TRBV25-1; clone size: many; CDR3 DNA: TGTGCCAGCAGTGGGACAGGAGGTTCAGGTATTCAGTACTTC; CDR3 protein: CASSGTGGSGIQYF
J gene: TRBJ1-4; D gene: -; V gene: TRBV2; clone size: -; CDR3 DNA: TGTGCCAGCAGTGAGGTTCGGTATGAAAAACTGTTTTTT; CDR3 protein: CASSEVRYEKLFF
J gene: TRBJ1-4; D gene: -; V gene: TRBV4-3; clone size: many; CDR3 DNA: TGCGCCAGCAGCCAAGAACACGTGGCAACTAATGAAAAACTGTTTTTT; CDR3 protein: CASSQEHVATNEKLFF
J gene: TRBJ2-1; D gene: TRBD1; V gene: TRBV7-8; clone size: many; CDR3 DNA: TGTGCCAGCAGCTCCGTAGGACAGGGGGGCAATGAGCAGTTCTTC; CDR3 protein: CASSSVGQGGNEQFF
J gene: TRBJ2-2; D gene: -; V gene: TRBV5-1; clone size: few; CDR3 DNA: TGCGCCAGCAGCATAACAGCGGCTGCGAACACCGGGGAGCTGTTTTTT; CDR3 protein: CASSITAAANTGELFF
J gene: TRBJ1-1; D gene: -; V gene: TRBV7-6; clone size: -; CDR3 DNA: TGTGCCAGCAGCTTAGCGCTATTAACTGAAGCTTTCTTT; CDR3 protein: CASSLALLTEAFF
J gene: TRBJ2-1; D gene: -; V gene: TRBV2; clone size: -; CDR3 DNA: TGTGCCAGCAGTCAACAGGGCACTGAGCAGTTCTTC; CDR3 protein: CASSQQGTEQFF
J gene: TRBJ1-1; D gene: -; V gene: TRBV7-2; clone size: -; CDR3 DNA: TGTGCCAGCAGCTCGCAAACAGGGTTCTTGGGAGCTTTCTTT; CDR3 protein: CASSSQTGFLGAFF
J gene: TRBJ2-7; D gene: -; V gene: TRBV5-1; clone size: few; CDR3 DNA: TGCGCCAGCAGCTTGGCTAGAGAAGGTCCCTACGAGCAGTACTTC; CDR3 protein: CASSLAREGPYEQYF
J gene: TRBJ1-4; D gene: -; V gene: TRBV25-1; clone size: -; CDR3 DNA: TGTGCCAGCAGAGACAGGCCAAATGAAAAACTGTTTTTT; CDR3 protein: CASRDRPNEKLFF
J gene: TRBJ2-3; D gene: TRBD1; V gene: TRBV7-6; clone size: -; CDR3 DNA: TGTGCCAGCAGCTGGACCGGGCCAGGGGGAGCAGATACGCAGTATTTT; CDR3 protein: CASSWTGPGGADTQYF
J gene: TRBJ2-3; D gene: -; V gene: TRBV14; clone size: many; CDR3 DNA: TGTGCCAGCAGCCTTGGACCAGATACGCAGTATTTT; CDR3 protein: CASSLGPDTQYF
J gene: TRBJ2-1; D gene: TRBD1; V gene: TRBV15; clone size: many; CDR3 DNA: TGTGCCACCAGCCGCCGGGACAGTCGCCAGTTCTTC; CDR3 protein: CATSRRDSRQFF
J gene: TRBJ2-2; D gene: -; V gene: TRBV7-2; clone size: few; CDR3 DNA: TGTGCCAGCAGCCCCGTTCGATCCGGGGAGCTGTTTTTT; CDR3 protein: CASSPVRSGELFF
J gene: TRBJ2-7; D gene: -; V gene: TRBV19; clone size: few; CDR3 DNA: TGTGCCAGTAGTATATTTGGCGGGATGAGCTCCTACGAGCAGTACTTC; CDR3 protein: CASSIFGGMSSYEQYF
J gene: TRBJ2-6; D gene: -; V gene: TRBV4-3; clone size: few; CDR3 DNA: TGCGCCAGCAGCCAAGGGGGGGCTGGGGCCAACGTCCTGACTTTC; CDR3 protein: CASSQGGAGANVLTF
J gene: TRBJ2-3; D gene: TRBD2; V gene: TRBV10-3; clone size: many; CDR3 DNA: TGTGCCATCAGTGAGTTGCCTAGCGGGATCGTGGATACGCAGTATTTT; CDR3 protein: CAISELPSGIVDTQYF
J gene: TRBJ2-7; D gene: TRBD1; V gene: TRBV7-2; clone size: few; CDR3 DNA: TGTGCCAGCAGCTTAGACACAGGGGGCAGGGAGCAGTACTTC; CDR3 protein: CASSLDTGGREQYF
J gene: TRBJ2-7; D gene: -; V gene: TRBV29-1; clone size: -; CDR3 DNA: TGCAGCGTTAGAGGGGGGACCTACGAGCAGTACTTC; CDR3 protein: CSVRGGTYEQYF
J gene: TRBJ2-7; D gene: TRBD2; V gene: TRBV4-1; clone size: few; CDR3 DNA: TGCGCCAGCAGCCAACCGATAGTGAGCGGGGGCTCCTACGAGCAGTACTTC; CDR3 protein: CASSQPIVSGGSYEQYF
J gene: TRBJ2-5; D gene: -; V gene: TRBV7-2; clone size: few; CDR3 DNA: TGTGCCAGCAGCTTAACGTGGGAAGTGTTGACCCAGTACTTC; CDR3 protein: CASSLTWEVLTQYF
J gene: TRBJ2-3; D gene: -; V gene: TRBV6-5; clone size: -; CDR3 DNA: TGTGCCAGCAGTCCCCAGGTCTCAGATACGCAGTATTTT; CDR3 protein: CASSPQVSDTQYF
J gene: TRBJ1-2; D gene: TRBD1; V gene: TRBV7-2; clone size: few; CDR3 DNA: TGTGCCAGCAGCCCTCGGACAGGGTTGACGAACTATGGCTACACCTTC; CDR3 protein: CASSPRTGLTNYGYTF
J gene: TRBJ1-5; D gene: TRBD1; V gene: TRBV19; clone size: few; CDR3 DNA: TGTGCCAGTAATCGGGACAGGGAGAGCAATCAGCCCCAGCATTTT; CDR3 protein: CASNRDRESNQPQHF
J gene: TRBJ2-1; D gene: TRBD2; V gene: TRBV18; clone size: -; CDR3 DNA: TGTGCCACCTCCAACATGGCTAGCGGTTACAATGAGCAGTTCTTC; CDR3 protein: CATSNMASGYNEQFF
J gene: TRBJ2-7; D gene: -; V gene: TRBV25-1; clone size: few; CDR3 DNA: TGTGCCAGCAGTAGTGGGGGGCACGAGCAGTACTTC; CDR3 protein: CASSSGGHEQYF
J gene: TRBJ1-2; D gene: -; V gene: TRBV7-9; clone size: many; CDR3 DNA: TGTGCCAGCAGCCCAGATGGACAGTCCTATGGCTACACCTTC; CDR3 protein: CASSPDGQSYGYTF
J gene: TRBJ2-1; D gene: -; V gene: TRBV6-5; clone size: -; CDR3 DNA: TGTGCCAGCAGTTACAGGCCTATCTCGAACAATGAGCAGTTCTTC; CDR3 protein: CASSYRPISNNEQFF
J gene: TRBJ1-2; D gene: TRBD1; V gene: TRBV4-3; clone size: -; CDR3 DNA: TGCGCCAGCAGCCAAGATTCGACAGGGAGGTCGGCTAACTATGGCTACACCTTC; CDR3 protein: CASSQDSTGRSANYGYTF
J gene: TRBJ2-2; D gene: -; V gene: TRBV28; clone size: many; CDR3 DNA: TGTGCCAGCAGTTTCTCTGGGGAGCTGTTTTTT; CDR3 protein: CASSFSGELFF
J gene: TRBJ2-1; D gene: -; V gene: TRBV7-2; clone size: -; CDR3 DNA: TGTGCCAGCAATAGGGTTAAGGGACCGGGCTACAATGAGCAGTTCTTC; CDR3 protein: CASNRVKGPGYNEQFF